The present T cell receptor beta chain was sequenced within a study of T cells after yellow fever vaccination. For TCR, cDNA came from 5'RACE template switching, which added a universal primer site and UMIs. TCRdb reprocessed the 5' RACE reads via MiXCR and lists one record per CDR3 protein. In the table there are about 300,000 distinct CDR3 sequences, 6.8% of which are singletons. Turning to this clonotype: Its antigen remains unknown.

The junction had 9 bases not matched to a gene; V was cut back by 6 bases and J by 5 bases. Germline V gene lookup returns CDR1 DFQATT and CDR2 SNEGSKA (reference sequence). The CDR3 runs to 14 residues. Overall study findings and caveats: Although most clonotypes did not, a small share appeared in both CD4 and CD8 compartments. Clones that expanded after primary vaccination mostly reappeared after the booster (around 96% CD4, 75% to 90% CD8). The bulk population could contribute abundant contaminating clonotypes to FACS-sorted repertoires.

This chain uses TRBV20-1 with TRBJ2-1; 8 bases are shared with TRBD1. The receptor was isolated from a man aged 18 to 30 who received the YFV17D yellow fever vaccine. The sample in question was PBMCs, obtained approximately 47 days after the first yellow fever vaccination. CDR3 region: CSAPFRQGNNEQFF. The CDR3 DNA reads TGCAGTGCCCCATTCCGACAGGGGAACAATGAGCAGTTCTTC.